The rows below give T cell receptor beta chains drawn from one sample of a study of regulatory T cells in long-lasting Graves disease. TCRdb passed the multiplex PCR reads through MiXCR, listing each CDR3 protein once. Here the sample spans some 500,000 distinct CDR3 sequences, about 13% being singletons. This sample also belongs to another study, concerning T cells in Graves' hyperthyroidism and ophthalmopathy.

Sequencing was performed on peripheral blood mononuclear cells (PBMCs), taken at new diagnosis, from a patient treated with antithyroid drugs. All receptors derive from a man younger than 40 with Graves disease. Both conserved end residues are part of each CDR3. The D gene is left open where the match is weak. Rows give clone size only sometimes, using once, few, many, or a class for an expanded clone.

TRBJ1-3 . TRBV7-9 few TGTGCCAGCAGTATAGACAGAGTCATATATTTT CASSIDRVIYF
TRBJ2-7 . TRBV2 many TGTGCCAGCACCGACTCATCCGACTACGAGCAGTACTTC CASTDSSDYEQYF
TRBJ2-2 TRBD2 TRBV19 once TGTGCCAGTAGTTCCGGACTAGCCGGGGACACCGGGGAGCTGTTTTTT CASSSGLAGDTGELFF
TRBJ2-1 . TRBV12-3/TRBV12-4 . TGTGCCAGCATGCTATCAGATGAGCAGTTCTTC CASMLSDEQFF
TRBJ2-5 . TRBV20-1 many TGCAGTGCTAGAGATCTGACAGGGAGGCAAGAGACCCAGTACTTC CSARDLTGRQETQYF
TRBJ1-1 . TRBV6-5 many TGTGCCAGCAGTTACTGGGGCGACGGGGGAGGAACTGAAGCTTTCTTT CASSYWGDGGGTEAFF
TRBJ1-5 . TRBV3-1 . TGTGCCAGCAGCCGTCCAGGGGCTCGGCAGCCCCAGCATTTT CASSRPGARQPQHF
TRBJ2-7 TRBD1 TRBV29-1 many TGCAGCGGGCAGACAGGGGAGAACTACGAGCAGTACTTC CSGQTGENYEQYF
TRBJ2-7 TRBD1 TRBV28 many TGTGCCAGCAGCTTAGGACAGGGGGCCTACGAGCAGTACTTC CASSLGQGAYEQYF
TRBJ2-5 . TRBV9 many TGTGCCAGCAGCGTAGATAACGGGAGCGGAGAGACCCAGTACTTC CASSVDNGSGETQYF
TRBJ1-2 . TRBV30 many TGTGCCTGGAGTCGACCCCCGGGGGGCTACACCTTC CAWSRPPGGYTF
TRBJ2-1 . TRBV12-5 many TGTGCTAGTGGTTTCCAGGGACCCGCCTACAATGAGCAGTTCTTC CASGFQGPAYNEQFF
TRBJ2-7 . TRBV6-5 . TGTGCCAGCAGTTACGGCTCTAGGGGATACTACGAGCAGTACTTC CASSYGSRGYYEQYF
TRBJ2-3 TRBD2 TRBV3-1 many TGTGCCAGCAGCGAAGAGGGAGCGGGAAAGGGAGATACGCAGTATTTT CASSEEGAGKGDTQYF
TRBJ1-2 . TRBV2 many TGTGCCAGCAGCCCCGTCGGAGCAGAAGCGAACTATGGCTACACCTTC CASSPVGAEANYGYTF
TRBJ1-1 . TRBV6-2/TRBV6-3 . TGTGCCAGCAGTTACTCGGGGCAGGGTGAGGCTTTCTTT CASSYSGQGEAFF
TRBJ2-7 TRBD2 TRBV6-5 . TGTGCCAGCAGTTACTCGACGTTAAGATCCTCCACTGAGCGGGAGAACTACGAGCAGTACTTC CASSYSTLRSSTERENYEQYF
TRBJ1-2 TRBD1 TRBV25-1 many TGTGCCAGCAGTCCACCGGGACAGGGCCTCAACGGCTACACCTTC CASSPPGQGLNGYTF
TRBJ2-7 . TRBV12-3/TRBV12-4 many TGTGCCAGCACCTCATCCGGGGACGAGCAGTACTTC CASTSSGDEQYF
TRBJ1-1 . TRBV7-8 . TGTGCCAGCAGCCAATTTCCTCTCGGCGGGAACACTGAAGCTTTCTTT CASSQFPLGGNTEAFF